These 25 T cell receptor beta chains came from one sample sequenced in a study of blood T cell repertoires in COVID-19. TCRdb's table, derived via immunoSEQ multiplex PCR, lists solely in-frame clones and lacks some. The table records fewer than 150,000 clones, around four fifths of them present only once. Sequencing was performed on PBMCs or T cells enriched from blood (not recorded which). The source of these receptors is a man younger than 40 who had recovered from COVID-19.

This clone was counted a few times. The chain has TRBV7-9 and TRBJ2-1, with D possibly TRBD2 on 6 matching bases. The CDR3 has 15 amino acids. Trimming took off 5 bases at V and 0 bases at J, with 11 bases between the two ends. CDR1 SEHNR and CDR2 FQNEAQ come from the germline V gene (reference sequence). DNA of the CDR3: TGTGCCAGCAGCCAAGACGGGAGCTCCTACAATGAGCAGTTCTTC. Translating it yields CASSQDGSSYNEQFF.

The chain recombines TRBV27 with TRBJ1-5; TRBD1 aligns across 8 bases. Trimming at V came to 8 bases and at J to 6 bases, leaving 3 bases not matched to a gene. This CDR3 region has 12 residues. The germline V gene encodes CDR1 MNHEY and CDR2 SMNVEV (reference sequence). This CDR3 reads CASWTGPQPQHF. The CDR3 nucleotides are TGTGCCAGCTGGACAGGGCCTCAGCCCCAGCATTTT.

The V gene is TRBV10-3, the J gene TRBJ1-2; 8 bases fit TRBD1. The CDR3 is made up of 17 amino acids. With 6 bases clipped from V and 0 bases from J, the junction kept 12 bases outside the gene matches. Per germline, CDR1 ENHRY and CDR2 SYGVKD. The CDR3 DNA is TGTGCCATCAGGAGGGGGACAGGAGAGGCCGCTAACTATGGCTACACCTTC. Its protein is CAIRRGTGEAANYGYTF.

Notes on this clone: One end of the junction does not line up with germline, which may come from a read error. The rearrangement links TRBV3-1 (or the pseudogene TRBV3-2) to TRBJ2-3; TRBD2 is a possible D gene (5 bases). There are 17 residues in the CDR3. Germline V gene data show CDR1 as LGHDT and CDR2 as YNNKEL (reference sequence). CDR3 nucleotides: TGTGCCAGCAGCCAAGGTTCGGCACCTTCTAGCACAGATTCGCAGTATTTT. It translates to CASSQGSAPSSTDSQYF.

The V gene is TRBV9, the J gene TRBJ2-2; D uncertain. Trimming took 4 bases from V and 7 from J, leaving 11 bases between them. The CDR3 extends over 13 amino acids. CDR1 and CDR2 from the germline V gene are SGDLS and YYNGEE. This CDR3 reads CASSRERVGELFF. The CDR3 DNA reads TGTGCCAGCAGCCGAGAGCGTGTCGGGGAGCTGTTTTTT.

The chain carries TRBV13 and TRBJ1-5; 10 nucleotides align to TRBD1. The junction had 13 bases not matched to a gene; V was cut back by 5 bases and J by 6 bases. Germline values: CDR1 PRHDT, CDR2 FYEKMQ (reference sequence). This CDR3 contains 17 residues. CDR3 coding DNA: TGTGCCAGCAGCATCTGGGGACAGGGGTCGAGGCGTCAGCCCCAGCATTTT. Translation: CASSIWGQGSRRQPQHF.

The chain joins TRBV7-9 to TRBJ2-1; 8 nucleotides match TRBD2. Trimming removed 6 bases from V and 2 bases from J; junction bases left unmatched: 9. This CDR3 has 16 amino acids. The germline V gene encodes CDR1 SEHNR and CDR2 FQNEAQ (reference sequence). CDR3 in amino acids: CASRPTSGYTYNEQFF. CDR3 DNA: TGTGCCAGCAGACCAACTAGCGGTTACACCTACAATGAGCAGTTCTTC.

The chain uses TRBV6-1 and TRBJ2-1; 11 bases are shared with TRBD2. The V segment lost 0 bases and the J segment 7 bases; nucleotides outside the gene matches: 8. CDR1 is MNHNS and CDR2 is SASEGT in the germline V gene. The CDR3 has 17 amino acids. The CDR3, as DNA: TGTGCCAGCAGTGAAGCGCTTTGGCTAGCGGGGGGTAATGAGCAGTTCTTC. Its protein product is CASSEALWLAGGNEQFF.

The DNA of the CDR3 is TGTGCCAGCAGTTTCTCAACAGGGTTATTGTACACCGGGGAGCTGTTTTTT. This encodes CASSFSTGLLYTGELFF. The rearrangement uses TRBV27 and TRBJ2-2, with D perhaps matching TRBD1 (6 bases). The V and J ends lost 3 bases and 3 bases respectively, with 17 bases between them. Germline CDR1 is MNHEY and CDR2 is SMNVEV (reference sequence). The CDR3 runs 17 residues.

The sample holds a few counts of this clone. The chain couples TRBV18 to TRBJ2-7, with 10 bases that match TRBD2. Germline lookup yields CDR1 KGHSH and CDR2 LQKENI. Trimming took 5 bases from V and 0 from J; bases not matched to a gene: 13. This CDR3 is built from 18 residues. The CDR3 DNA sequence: TGTGCCAGCTCAGACGCAGGCTATAGCGGGAGGAACTCCTACGAGCAGTACTTC. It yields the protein CASSDAGYSGRNSYEQYF.

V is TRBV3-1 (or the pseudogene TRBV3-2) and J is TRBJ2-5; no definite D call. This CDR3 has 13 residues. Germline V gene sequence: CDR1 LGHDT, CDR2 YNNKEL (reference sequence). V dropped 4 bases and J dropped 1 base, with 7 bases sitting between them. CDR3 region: CASSRRLQETQYF. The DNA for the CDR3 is TGTGCCAGCAGCCGACGACTCCAAGAGACCCAGTACTTC.

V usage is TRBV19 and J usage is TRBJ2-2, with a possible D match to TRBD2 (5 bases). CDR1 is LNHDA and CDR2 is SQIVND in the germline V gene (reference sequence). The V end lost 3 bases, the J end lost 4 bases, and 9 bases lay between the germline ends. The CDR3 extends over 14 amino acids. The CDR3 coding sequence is TGTGCCAGTAGTATCGGGGAGCCCACCGGGGAGCTGTTTTTT. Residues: CASSIGEPTGELFF.

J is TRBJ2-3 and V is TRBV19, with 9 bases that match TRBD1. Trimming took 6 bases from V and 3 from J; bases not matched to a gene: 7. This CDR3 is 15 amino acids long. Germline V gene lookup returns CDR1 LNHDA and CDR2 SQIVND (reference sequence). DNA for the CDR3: TGTGCCAGTAGACCCGGTGGACAGGGGACAGATACGCAGTATTTT. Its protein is CASRPGGQGTDTQYF.

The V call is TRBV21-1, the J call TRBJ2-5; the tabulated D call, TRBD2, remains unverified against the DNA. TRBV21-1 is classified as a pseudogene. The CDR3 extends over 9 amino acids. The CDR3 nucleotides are TGTGCCAGCGCGTATACCCAGTACTTC. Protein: CASAYTQYF.

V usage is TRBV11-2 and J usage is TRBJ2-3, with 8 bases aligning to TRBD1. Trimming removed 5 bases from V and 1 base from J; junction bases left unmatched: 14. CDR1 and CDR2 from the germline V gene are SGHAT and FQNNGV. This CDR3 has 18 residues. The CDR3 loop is CASSPTILQGAGTDTQYF. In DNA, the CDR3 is TGTGCCAGCAGCCCCACGATCCTCCAGGGGGCTGGCACAGATACGCAGTATTTT.

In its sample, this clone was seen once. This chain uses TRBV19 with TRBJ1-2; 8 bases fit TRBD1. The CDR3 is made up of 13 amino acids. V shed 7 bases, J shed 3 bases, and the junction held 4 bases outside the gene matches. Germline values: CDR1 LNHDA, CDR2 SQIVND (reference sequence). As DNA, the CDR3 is TGTGCCAGTAAGGACAGGGCGGACTATGGCTACACCTTC. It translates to CASKDRADYGYTF.

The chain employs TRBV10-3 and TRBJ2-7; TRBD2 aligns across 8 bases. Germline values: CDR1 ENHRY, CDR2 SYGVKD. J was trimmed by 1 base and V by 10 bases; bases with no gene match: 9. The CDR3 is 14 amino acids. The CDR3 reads CATKTSGTSYEQYF. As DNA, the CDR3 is TGTGCCACGAAAACTAGCGGTACTTCCTACGAGCAGTACTTC.

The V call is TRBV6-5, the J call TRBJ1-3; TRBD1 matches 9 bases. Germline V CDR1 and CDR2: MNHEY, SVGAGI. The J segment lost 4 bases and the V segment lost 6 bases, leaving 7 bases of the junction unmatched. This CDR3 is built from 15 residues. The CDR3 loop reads CASSRLGQGGNTIYF. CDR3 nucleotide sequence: TGTGCCAGCAGCCGACTTGGACAGGGGGGAAACACCATATATTTT.

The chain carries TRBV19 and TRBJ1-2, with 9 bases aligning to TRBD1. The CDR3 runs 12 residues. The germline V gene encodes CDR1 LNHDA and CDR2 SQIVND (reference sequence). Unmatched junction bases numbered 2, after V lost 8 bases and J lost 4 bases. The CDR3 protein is CASGGQGYGYTF. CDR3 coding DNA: TGTGCCAGTGGGGGACAGGGCTATGGCTACACCTTC.

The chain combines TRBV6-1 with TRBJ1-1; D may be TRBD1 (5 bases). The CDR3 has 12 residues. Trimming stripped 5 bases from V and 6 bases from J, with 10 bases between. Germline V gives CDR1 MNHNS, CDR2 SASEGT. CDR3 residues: CASSSRDSEAFF. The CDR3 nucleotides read TGTGCCAGCAGTTCCAGGGACTCTGAAGCTTTCTTT.

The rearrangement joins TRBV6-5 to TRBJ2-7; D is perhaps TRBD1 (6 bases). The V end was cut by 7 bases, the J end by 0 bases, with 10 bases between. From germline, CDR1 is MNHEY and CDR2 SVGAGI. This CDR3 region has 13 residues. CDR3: CASKGTSSYEQYF. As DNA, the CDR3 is TGTGCCAGCAAAGGGACAAGCTCCTACGAGCAGTACTTC.

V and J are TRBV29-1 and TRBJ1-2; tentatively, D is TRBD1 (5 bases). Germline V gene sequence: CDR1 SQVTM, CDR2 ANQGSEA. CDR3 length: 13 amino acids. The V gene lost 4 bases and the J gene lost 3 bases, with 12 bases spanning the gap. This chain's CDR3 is CSVARELDYGYTF. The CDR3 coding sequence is TGCAGCGTTGCCAGGGAACTTGACTATGGCTACACCTTC.

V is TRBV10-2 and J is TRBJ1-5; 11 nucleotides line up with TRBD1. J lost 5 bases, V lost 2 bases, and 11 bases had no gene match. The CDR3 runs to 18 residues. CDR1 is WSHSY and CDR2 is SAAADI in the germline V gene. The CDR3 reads CASSERTGGARRDQPQHF. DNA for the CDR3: TGCGCCAGCAGTGAGAGGACAGGGGGCGCGAGGAGGGATCAGCCCCAGCATTTT.

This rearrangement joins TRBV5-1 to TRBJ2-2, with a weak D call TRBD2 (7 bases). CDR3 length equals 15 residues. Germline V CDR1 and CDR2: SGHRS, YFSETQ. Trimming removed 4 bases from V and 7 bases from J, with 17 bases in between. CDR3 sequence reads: CASSPEIGGVGELFF. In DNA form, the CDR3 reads TGCGCCAGCAGCCCAGAGATAGGGGGGGTCGGGGAGCTGTTTTTT.

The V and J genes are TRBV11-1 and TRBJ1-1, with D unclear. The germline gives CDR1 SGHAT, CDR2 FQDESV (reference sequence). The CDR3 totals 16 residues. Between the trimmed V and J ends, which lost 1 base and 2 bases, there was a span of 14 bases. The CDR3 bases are TGTGCCAGCAGCTTAGTCCCAGGCGATCTCAACACTGAAGCTTTCTTT. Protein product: CASSLVPGDLNTEAFF. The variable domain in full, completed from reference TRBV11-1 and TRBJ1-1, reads EAEVAQSPRYKITEKSQAVAFWCDPISGHATLYWYRQILGQGPELLVQFQDESVVDDSQLPKDRFSAERLKGVDSTLKIQPAELGDSAMYLCASSLVPGDLNTEAFFGQGTRLTVV.